The present TCR beta chain was sequenced within a study of beta chain features in type 1 diabetes. Regarding the study as a whole: In every one of the four CD4+ subsets, TCRB CDR3s were moderately but significantly shorter in Type 1 diabetes patients. Compared to healthy donors, patients appeared to have naive, central memory and Treg TCRB repertoires that were more alike.

This clone was counted a few times. Its antigen remains unidentified. The CDR3 has 11 amino acids. Trimming removed 6 bases from V and 12 bases from J, with 15 bases in between. Per the germline V gene, CDR1 is SQVTM and CDR2 is ANQGSEA. Sequenced material consisted of expressed TCRB transcripts (all of the isolated RNA was reverse transcribed). Sequencing was performed with immunoSEQ multiplex PCR; in TCRdb, only in-frame clones are kept and a portion is missing. The sample includes nearly 700,000 clones, about an eighth of them seen just once. Sequencing input: naive CD4+ T cells from blood. This receptor was obtained from a man younger than 35 with type 1 diabetes. The chain uses TRBV29-1 and TRBJ2-4; maybe TRBD1 (6 bases). DNA of the CDR3: TGCAGCGTCGGACAGATTGGGTATCAGTACTTC. Translated, it gives CSVGQIGYQYF.